The clone carrying this TCR beta chain turned up a few times. Its antigen is unidentified. The entry originates in a study of post-analysis software for immune sequencing data. Background on the study: Recorded disease courses covered relapsing-remitting, secondary progressive and progressive-relapsing multiple sclerosis. Some patients had no subtype annotation. Whole-study results and caveats: TRBV segments more frequent in patients than in controls numbered roughly 5 and included TRBV5-6, TRBV5-1 and TRBV20-1.

Incorporated into the TCR beta cDNA libraries were unique molecular identifiers, which served to reduce PCR and sequencing biases. A single record per CDR3 protein comes from TCRdb applying MiXCR to the PCR reads. The sample includes roughly 650,000 distinct CDR3 sequences, roughly three fifths of them seen just once. The CDR3 runs to 16 residues. V gene TRBV21-1 combines with J gene TRBJ1-1. TRBV21-1 constitutes a pseudogene. Sequencing input: blood. This sequence was found in a girl aged 2 to 10 with multiple sclerosis. In nucleotides, the CDR3 is TGTGCCAGCAGCAAAATTGGAAGGTCGGGGAGCACTGAAGCTTTCTTT. Its protein product is CASSKIGRSGSTEAFF.